A selection of T cell receptor beta chains follows, all from one sample in a study of blood T cell repertoires in COVID-19. TCRdb's copy holds only in-frame clones and misses some; the assay was immunoSEQ multiplex PCR. The sample shows about 200,000 clones, less than 95% of them seen only once. Sequenced sample: peripheral blood. These receptors all come from a man aged 25 to 40 with COVID-19, enrolled during active disease. Both conserved end residues are part of each CDR3. The D gene is left open where the match is weak. Not every row has a clone size; where given, it reads once, few, many or a size class.

clone size: .
J gene: TRBJ1-4
V gene: TRBV29-1
D gene: TRBD1
CDR3 DNA: TGCACCGTATCCTTGACAGGGAACGGTGAAAAACTGTTTTTT
CDR3 protein: CTVSLTGNGEKLFF

clone size: .
J gene: TRBJ2-5
V gene: TRBV7-6
D gene: TRBD2
CDR3 DNA: TGTGCCAGCAGCCTGGGACTAGCGGGGCTGGGGGAGACCCAGTACTTC
CDR3 protein: CASSLGLAGLGETQYF

clone size: .
J gene: TRBJ1-1
V gene: TRBV6-5
D gene: TRBD1
CDR3 DNA: TGTGCCAGCAGTTGGACAGGGACGGGGGACACTGAAGCTTTCTTT
CDR3 protein: CASSWTGTGDTEAFF

clone size: .
J gene: TRBJ1-5
V gene: TRBV15
D gene: .
CDR3 DNA: TGTGCCACCAGCATTACAGGGCCCCATCAGCCCCAGCATTTT
CDR3 protein: CATSITGPHQPQHF

clone size: .
J gene: TRBJ1-1
V gene: TRBV7-9
D gene: .
CDR3 DNA: TGTGCCAGCAGCTTAGCGGGGCAGTACACTGAAGCTTTCTTT
CDR3 protein: CASSLAGQYTEAFF

clone size: .
J gene: TRBJ2-7
V gene: TRBV5-1
D gene: .
CDR3 DNA: TGCGCCAGCAGCCAGGGACAAGTACTCTACGAGCAGTACTTC
CDR3 protein: CASSQGQVLYEQYF

clone size: .
J gene: TRBJ2-4
V gene: TRBV11-2
D gene: .
CDR3 DNA: TGTGCCAGCAGCCCAACTGAAGGGGGAGGGAGAAACATTCAGTACTTC
CDR3 protein: CASSPTEGGGRNIQYF

clone size: .
J gene: TRBJ1-4
V gene: TRBV30
D gene: .
CDR3 DNA: TGTGCCAGTAATCAAGGCGGTGAAAAACTGTTTTTT
CDR3 protein: CASNQGGEKLFF

clone size: .
J gene: TRBJ1-3
V gene: TRBV4-2
D gene: .
CDR3 DNA: TGTGCCAGCAGGGCGGCAGTCTCTGGAAACACCATATATTTT
CDR3 protein: CASRAAVSGNTIYF

clone size: .
J gene: TRBJ1-5
V gene: TRBV7-9
D gene: .
CDR3 DNA: TGTGCCAGCAGCTCCGCAGAGGGTTTGGATCAGCCCCAGCATTTT
CDR3 protein: CASSSAEGLDQPQHF

clone size: .
J gene: TRBJ1-1
V gene: TRBV10-1
D gene: .
CDR3 DNA: TGCGCCAGCAGTGAGTCTCGGTCGAACACTGAAGCTTTCTTT
CDR3 protein: CASSESRSNTEAFF

clone size: .
J gene: TRBJ2-7
V gene: TRBV19
D gene: .
CDR3 DNA: TGTGCCTCATCGGGTGGATTTTACTACGAGCAGTACTTC
CDR3 protein: CASSGGFYYEQYF

clone size: .
J gene: TRBJ1-4
V gene: TRBV15
D gene: TRBD1
CDR3 DNA: TGTGCCACCAGCGGACAGGGGGCAGGTTCAACTAATGAAAAACTGTTTTTT
CDR3 protein: CATSGQGAGSTNEKLFF

clone size: .
J gene: TRBJ2-1
V gene: TRBV5-4
D gene: .
CDR3 DNA: TGTGCCAGCAGGGGTCAAACGGGCTCCTACAATGAGCAGTTCTTC
CDR3 protein: CASRGQTGSYNEQFF

clone size: .
J gene: TRBJ1-6
V gene: TRBV2
D gene: TRBD1
CDR3 DNA: TGTGCCAGCAGTCGACAGGGGCCCAATAATTCACCCCTCCACTTT
CDR3 protein: CASSRQGPNNSPLHF

clone size: .
J gene: TRBJ1-5
V gene: TRBV19
D gene: .
CDR3 DNA: TGTGCCAGTACATTAGCGGGGCGCTCTCTGTATAGCAATCAGCCCCAGCATTTT
CDR3 protein: CASTLAGRSLYSNQPQHF

clone size: .
J gene: TRBJ1-2
V gene: TRBV20-1
D gene: .
CDR3 DNA: TGCAGTGCTAGTAGGTACGGAGGGGACTACACCTTC
CDR3 protein: CSASRYGGDYTF

clone size: .
J gene: TRBJ1-1
V gene: TRBV2
D gene: .
CDR3 DNA: TGTGCCAGCACCTCGACACCGAACACTGAAGCTTTCTTT
CDR3 protein: CASTSTPNTEAFF

clone size: .
J gene: TRBJ2-5
V gene: TRBV19
D gene: .
CDR3 DNA: TGTGCCAGTAGTATACAGGGGGGAGGAGAGGTGACCCAGTACTTC
CDR3 protein: CASSIQGGGEVTQYF

clone size: .
J gene: TRBJ2-1
V gene: TRBV19
D gene: TRBD2
CDR3 DNA: TGTGCCAGTAGTATAGATCTTGGGCTAGCGGGGTTGGGAGAGCAGTTCTTC
CDR3 protein: CASSIDLGLAGLGEQFF

clone size: .
J gene: TRBJ1-2
V gene: TRBV4-1
D gene: TRBD1
CDR3 DNA: TGCGCCAGCAGCCTCGAGGTCAGGGGGACTGGCTACACCTTC
CDR3 protein: CASSLEVRGTGYTF

clone size: .
J gene: TRBJ1-2
V gene: TRBV2
D gene: .
CDR3 DNA: TGTGCCAGCAGTGGGAGGGCTGATAACTATGGCTACACCTTC
CDR3 protein: CASSGRADNYGYTF

clone size: .
J gene: TRBJ2-7
V gene: TRBV5-1
D gene: .
CDR3 DNA: TGCGCCAGCAGCTTGGAGCAGGGCTACGAGCAGTACTTC
CDR3 protein: CASSLEQGYEQYF

clone size: .
J gene: TRBJ2-5
V gene: TRBV5-1
D gene: .
CDR3 DNA: TGCGCCAGCAGCACCACCTCCGGTGAGACCCAGTACTTC
CDR3 protein: CASSTTSGETQYF

clone size: .
J gene: TRBJ1-4
V gene: TRBV19
D gene: TRBD1
CDR3 DNA: TGTGCCAGTAGTATTCAGGGGGCGAATGAAAAACTGTTTTTT
CDR3 protein: CASSIQGANEKLFF

clone size: .
J gene: TRBJ2-3
V gene: TRBV6-5
D gene: .
CDR3 DNA: TGTGCCAGCAGTTATGCGGATGCAACGGATACGCAGTATTTT
CDR3 protein: CASSYADATDTQYF

clone size: .
J gene: TRBJ1-1
V gene: TRBV5-6
D gene: .
CDR3 DNA: TGTGCCAGCAGCTTGGAGTTAGGCGGAGAAGCTTTCTTT
CDR3 protein: CASSLELGGEAFF

clone size: .
J gene: TRBJ1-5
V gene: TRBV2
D gene: TRBD1
CDR3 DNA: TGTGCCAGCAGTGGGCGGACAGGGGGCGGTCAGCCCCAGCATTTT
CDR3 protein: CASSGRTGGGQPQHF

clone size: once
J gene: TRBJ2-3
V gene: TRBV5-6
D gene: .
CDR3 DNA: TGTGCCAGCAGCTTGAACGGGGTAAGCACAGATACGCAGTATTTT
CDR3 protein: CASSLNGVSTDTQYF

clone size: .
J gene: TRBJ1-1
V gene: TRBV29-1
D gene: .
CDR3 DNA: TGCAGCGTTGGCCCACAGAACACTGAAGCTTTCTTT
CDR3 protein: CSVGPQNTEAFF

clone size: few
J gene: TRBJ2-7
V gene: TRBV18
D gene: TRBD1
CDR3 DNA: TGTGCCAGCTCACCCTCGGGACAGCTCTACGAGCAGTACTTC
CDR3 protein: CASSPSGQLYEQYF

clone size: .
J gene: TRBJ2-1
V gene: TRBV6-6
D gene: TRBD2
CDR3 DNA: TGTGCCAGCAGTCGTGCCCTGACTAGCGGGGGAACCTACAATGAGCAGTTCTTC
CDR3 protein: CASSRALTSGGTYNEQFF

clone size: .
J gene: TRBJ2-7
V gene: TRBV7-9
D gene: .
CDR3 DNA: TGTGCCAGCAGCTCGACAGGCCGTTTGGACGAGCAGTACTTC
CDR3 protein: CASSSTGRLDEQYF

clone size: once
J gene: TRBJ2-3
V gene: TRBV6-5
D gene: TRBD2
CDR3 DNA: TGTGCCAGCATGAGGACGGGGGGGCTAGATACGCAGTATTTT
CDR3 protein: CASMRTGGLDTQYF

clone size: once
J gene: TRBJ1-1
V gene: TRBV11-1
D gene: .
CDR3 DNA: TGTGCCAGCAGCTCCGGGTGGGGGGGCACTGAAGCTTTCTTT
CDR3 protein: CASSSGWGGTEAFF

clone size: .
J gene: TRBJ1-1
V gene: TRBV5-1
D gene: .
CDR3 DNA: TGCGCCAGCAGCCCCAGGGTAAACACTGAAGCTTTCTTT
CDR3 protein: CASSPRVNTEAFF

clone size: .
J gene: TRBJ2-7
V gene: TRBV6-5
D gene: TRBD1
CDR3 DNA: TGTGCCAGCAGCCGACCCGGGACAGGCACTGGAGAGCAGTACTTC
CDR3 protein: CASSRPGTGTGEQYF

clone size: .
J gene: TRBJ1-1
V gene: TRBV2
D gene: .
CDR3 DNA: TGTGCCAGCCGGGATGGGTGGATGAACACTGAAGCTTTCTTT
CDR3 protein: CASRDGWMNTEAFF

clone size: .
J gene: TRBJ1-4
V gene: TRBV6-5
D gene: TRBD1
CDR3 DNA: TGTGCCAGCAGTTACGGACAGGGTTGGGAAAAACTGTTTTTT
CDR3 protein: CASSYGQGWEKLFF

clone size: .
J gene: TRBJ1-1
V gene: TRBV24-1
D gene: .
CDR3 DNA: TGTGCCACCCCAAACACTGAAGCTTTCTTT
CDR3 protein: CATPNTEAFF

clone size: .
J gene: TRBJ2-1
V gene: TRBV9
D gene: .
CDR3 DNA: TGTGCCAGCAGCGTATTCCCCGCGGGGGCCAATGAGCAGTTCTTC
CDR3 protein: CASSVFPAGANEQFF

clone size: once
J gene: TRBJ1-4
V gene: TRBV5-4
D gene: .
CDR3 DNA: TGTGCCAGCAGCTTGCAGGCGGGGGAAAAACTGTTTTTT
CDR3 protein: CASSLQAGEKLFF

clone size: .
J gene: TRBJ2-5
V gene: TRBV5-1
D gene: .
CDR3 DNA: TGCGCCAGCAGCTTGGAAGGACAGCAAGAGACCCAGTACTTC
CDR3 protein: CASSLEGQQETQYF

clone size: .
J gene: TRBJ1-4
V gene: TRBV7-2
D gene: .
CDR3 DNA: TGTGCCAGCAGCCCGGGGGGGGCTAATGAAAAACTGTTTTTT
CDR3 protein: CASSPGGANEKLFF

clone size: .
J gene: TRBJ1-1
V gene: TRBV12-3/TRBV12-4
D gene: .
CDR3 DNA: TGTGCCAGCAGTTGGGACACTGGTACTGAAGCTTTCTTT
CDR3 protein: CASSWDTGTEAFF